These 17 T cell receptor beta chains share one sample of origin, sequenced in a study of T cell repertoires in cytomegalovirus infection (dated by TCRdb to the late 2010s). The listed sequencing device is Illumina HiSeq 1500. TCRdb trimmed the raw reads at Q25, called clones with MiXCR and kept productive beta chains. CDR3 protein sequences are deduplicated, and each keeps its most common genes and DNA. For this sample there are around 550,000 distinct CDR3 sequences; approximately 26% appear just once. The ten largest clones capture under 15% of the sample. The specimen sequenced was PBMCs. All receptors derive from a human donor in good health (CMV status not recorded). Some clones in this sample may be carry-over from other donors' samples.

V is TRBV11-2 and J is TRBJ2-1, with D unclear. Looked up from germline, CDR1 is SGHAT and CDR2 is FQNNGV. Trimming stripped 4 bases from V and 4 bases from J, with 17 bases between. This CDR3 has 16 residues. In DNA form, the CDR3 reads TGTGCCAGCAGCTCGTACTCAGAGCGAAGGTACAATGAGCAGTTCTTC. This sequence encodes CASSSYSERRYNEQFF.

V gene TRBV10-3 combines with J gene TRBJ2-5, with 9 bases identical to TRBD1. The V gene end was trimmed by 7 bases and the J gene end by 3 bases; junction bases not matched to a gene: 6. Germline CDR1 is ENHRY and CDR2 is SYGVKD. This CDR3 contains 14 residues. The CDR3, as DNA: TGTGCCATCACCGGGGACAGGGCCAAAGAGACCCAGTACTTC. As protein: CAITGDRAKETQYF.

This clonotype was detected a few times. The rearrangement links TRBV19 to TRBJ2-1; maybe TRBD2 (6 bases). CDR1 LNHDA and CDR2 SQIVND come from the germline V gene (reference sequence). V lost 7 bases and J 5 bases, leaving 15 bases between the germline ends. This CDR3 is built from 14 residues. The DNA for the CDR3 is TGTGCCAGTACCATCGGTGGCGGGGACAATGAGCAGTTCTTC. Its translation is CASTIGGGDNEQFF.

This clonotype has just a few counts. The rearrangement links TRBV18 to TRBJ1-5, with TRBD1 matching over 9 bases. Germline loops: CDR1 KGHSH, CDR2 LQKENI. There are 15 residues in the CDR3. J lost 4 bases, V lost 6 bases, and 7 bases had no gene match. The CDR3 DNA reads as TGTGCCAGCTCCCAACAGGGGGCTATGAATCAGCCCCAGCATTTT. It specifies CASSQQGAMNQPQHF.

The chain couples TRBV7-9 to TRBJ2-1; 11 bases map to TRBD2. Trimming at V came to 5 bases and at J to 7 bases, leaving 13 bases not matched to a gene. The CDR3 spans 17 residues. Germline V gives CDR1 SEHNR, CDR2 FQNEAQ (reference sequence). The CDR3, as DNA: TGTGCCAGCAGCCCGGCATTTCTTAGCGGGAGGGCGAATGAGCAGTTCTTC. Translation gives CASSPAFLSGRANEQFF.

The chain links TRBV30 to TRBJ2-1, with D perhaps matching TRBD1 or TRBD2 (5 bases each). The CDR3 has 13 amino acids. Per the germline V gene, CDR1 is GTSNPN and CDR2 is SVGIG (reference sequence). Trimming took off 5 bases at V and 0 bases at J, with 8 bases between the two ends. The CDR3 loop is CAWAGSSYNEQFF. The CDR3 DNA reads TGTGCCTGGGCAGGGAGCTCCTACAATGAGCAGTTCTTC.

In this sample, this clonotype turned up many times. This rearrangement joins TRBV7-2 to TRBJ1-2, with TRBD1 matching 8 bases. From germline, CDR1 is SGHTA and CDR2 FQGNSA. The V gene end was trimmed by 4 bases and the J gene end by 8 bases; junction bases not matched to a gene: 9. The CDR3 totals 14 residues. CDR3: CASSWDRQGGGYTF. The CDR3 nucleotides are TGTGCCAGCAGCTGGGACAGGCAGGGAGGAGGCTACACCTTC. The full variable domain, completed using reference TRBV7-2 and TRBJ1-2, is GAGVSQSPSNKVTEKGKDVELRCDPISGHTALYWYRQSLGQGLEFLIYFQGNSAPDKSGLPSDRFSAERTGGSVSTLTIQRTQQEDSAVYLCASSWDRQGGGYTFGSGTRLTVV.

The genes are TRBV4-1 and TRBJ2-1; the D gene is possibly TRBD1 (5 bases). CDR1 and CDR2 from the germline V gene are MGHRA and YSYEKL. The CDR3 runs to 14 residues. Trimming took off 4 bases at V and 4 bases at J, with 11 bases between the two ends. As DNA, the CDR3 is TGCGCCAGCAGCCCAGGGTTTGCTTACAATGAGCAGTTCTTC. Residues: CASSPGFAYNEQFF.

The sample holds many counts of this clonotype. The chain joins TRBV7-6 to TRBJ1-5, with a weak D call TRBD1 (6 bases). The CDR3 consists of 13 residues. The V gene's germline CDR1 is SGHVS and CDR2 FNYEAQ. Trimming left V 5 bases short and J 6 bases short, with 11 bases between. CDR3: CASSNREGQPQHF. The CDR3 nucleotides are TGTGCCAGCAGCAACAGGGAGGGTCAGCCCCAGCATTTT.

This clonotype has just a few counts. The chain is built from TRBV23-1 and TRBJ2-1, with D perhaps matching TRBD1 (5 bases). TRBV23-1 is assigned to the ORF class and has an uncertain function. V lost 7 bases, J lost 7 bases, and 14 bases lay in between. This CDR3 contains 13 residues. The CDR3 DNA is TGCGCCAGCACCCAGGGCCCAAGGAATGAGCAGTTCTTC. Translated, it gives CASTQGPRNEQFF.

The CDR3 protein is CSASSLREPYNEQFF. The CDR3 region has the DNA TGCAGTGCTAGTTCTTTGCGGGAGCCCTACAATGAGCAGTTCTTC. The V call is TRBV20-1, the J call TRBJ2-1; TRBD2 aligns across 7 bases. V dropped 3 bases and J dropped 2; count of bases not matched to a gene: 7. Germline loops: CDR1 DFQATT, CDR2 SNEGSKA (reference sequence). The CDR3 contains 15 residues.

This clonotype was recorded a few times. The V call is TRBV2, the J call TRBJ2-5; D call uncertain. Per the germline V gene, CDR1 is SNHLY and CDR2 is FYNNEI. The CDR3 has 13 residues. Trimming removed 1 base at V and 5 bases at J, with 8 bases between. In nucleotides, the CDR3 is TGTGCCAGCAGTGAAGACCCCAGGGAGACCCAGTACTTC. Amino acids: CASSEDPRETQYF.

The CDR3 bases are TGTGCCACCAGGTCTGGGACTGCGGGGGGCACTGAAGCTTTCTTT. This sequence encodes CATRSGTAGGTEAFF. The rearrangement uses TRBV24-1 and TRBJ1-1, with a weak D call TRBD1 (5 bases). There are 15 residues in the CDR3. Germline V CDR1 and CDR2: KGHDR, SFDVKD. Deletions cut 7 bases from V and 4 bases from J, with 18 bases between.

CDR3 bases: TGTGCCAGCAGCTACCGGACTAGCGGGCACAATGAGCAGTTCTTC. Protein product: CASSYRTSGHNEQFF. V is TRBV7-9 and J is TRBJ2-1, with 11 positions matching TRBD2. With V trimmed by 4 bases and J by 5 bases, 4 bases remained unmatched. The germline V gene has CDR1 SEHNR and CDR2 FQNEAQ (reference sequence). The CDR3 spans 15 residues.

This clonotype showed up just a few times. The CDR3 loop reads CASRQGAREQYV. CDR3 bases: TGTGCCAGTAGACAGGGGGCGCGTGAGCAGTACGTC. The V gene is TRBV6-1, the J gene TRBJ2-7; TRBD1 matches 10 bases. V lost 9 bases to trimming and J lost 7 bases; unmatched junction nucleotides: 6. CDR3 length: 12 amino acids. Germline V gene lookup returns CDR1 MNHNS and CDR2 SASEGT.

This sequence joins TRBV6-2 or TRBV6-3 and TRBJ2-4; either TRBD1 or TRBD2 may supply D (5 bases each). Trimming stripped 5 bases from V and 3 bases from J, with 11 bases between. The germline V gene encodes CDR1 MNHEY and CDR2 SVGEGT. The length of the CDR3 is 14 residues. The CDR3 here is CASSRRDHKNIQYF. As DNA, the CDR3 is TGTGCCAGCAGTCGTAGGGACCACAAAAACATTCAGTACTTC.

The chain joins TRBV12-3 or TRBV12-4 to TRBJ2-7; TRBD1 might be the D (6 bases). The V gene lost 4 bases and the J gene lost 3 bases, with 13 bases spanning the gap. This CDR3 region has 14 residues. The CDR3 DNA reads TGTGCCAGCAGTTCGTCCCGGGACATCTACGAGCAGTACTTC. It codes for CASSSSRDIYEQYF.